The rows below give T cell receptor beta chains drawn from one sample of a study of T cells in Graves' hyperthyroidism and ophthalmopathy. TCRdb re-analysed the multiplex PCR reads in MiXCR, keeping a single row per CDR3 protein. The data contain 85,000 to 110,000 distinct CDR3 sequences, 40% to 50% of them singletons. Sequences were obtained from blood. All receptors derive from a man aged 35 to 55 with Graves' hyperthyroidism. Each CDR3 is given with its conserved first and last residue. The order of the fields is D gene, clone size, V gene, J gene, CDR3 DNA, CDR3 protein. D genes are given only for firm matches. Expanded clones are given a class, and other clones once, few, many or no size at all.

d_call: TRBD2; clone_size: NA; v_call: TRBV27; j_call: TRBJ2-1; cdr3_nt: TGTGCCAGCCTCTCCACTAGCGGGAAAGGTTTCCATGAGCAGTTCTTC; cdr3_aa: CASLSTSGKGFHEQFF
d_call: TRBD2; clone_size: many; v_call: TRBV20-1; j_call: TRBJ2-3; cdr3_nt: TGCAGTGCTTACTCCACCCCGGGAGGAGATACGCAGTATTTT; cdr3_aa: CSAYSTPGGDTQYF
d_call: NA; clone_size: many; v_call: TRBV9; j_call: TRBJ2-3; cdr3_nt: TGTGCCAGCAGCGTAAGTAGCCCCGGGGGCACAGATACGCAGTATTTT; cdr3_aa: CASSVSSPGGTDTQYF
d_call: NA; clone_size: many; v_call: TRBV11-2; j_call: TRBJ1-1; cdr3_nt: TGTGCCAGCAGCTTAGGCTTCGGCGGACAGAACAAAGCTTTCTTT; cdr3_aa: CASSLGFGGQNKAFF
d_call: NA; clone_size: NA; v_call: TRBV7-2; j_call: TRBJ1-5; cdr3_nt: TGTGCCAGCAGCCTACCGACTAGCGATACAATGAGCAGTTCGTCGGGCCAGGGAGCCCAGCATTTT; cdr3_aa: CASSLPTSDTMSSSSGQGAQHF
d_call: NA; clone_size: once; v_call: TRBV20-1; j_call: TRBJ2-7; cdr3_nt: TGCAGTGCTAGACACGGGGGCGCCTACGAGCAGTACTTC; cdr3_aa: CSARHGGAYEQYF
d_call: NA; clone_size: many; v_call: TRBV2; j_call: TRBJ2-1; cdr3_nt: TGTGCCAGCAGTGAAGGGCCCAATGAGCAGTTCTTC; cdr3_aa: CASSEGPNEQFF
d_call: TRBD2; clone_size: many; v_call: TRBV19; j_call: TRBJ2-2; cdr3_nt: TGTGCCAGTAGTTTTCCCGGGACTAGCGGGAGACAGTCGAACACCGGGGAGCTGTTTTTT; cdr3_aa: CASSFPGTSGRQSNTGELFF
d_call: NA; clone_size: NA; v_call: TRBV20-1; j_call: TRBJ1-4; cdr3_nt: TGCAGTGCTACCGGGACTAGCGGGAGTGAAAAACTGTTTTTT; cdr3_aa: CSATGTSGSEKLFF
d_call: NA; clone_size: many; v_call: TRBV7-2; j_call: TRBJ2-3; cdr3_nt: TGTGCCAGCAGCTTACACCCAGATACGCAGTATTTT; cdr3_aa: CASSLHPDTQYF
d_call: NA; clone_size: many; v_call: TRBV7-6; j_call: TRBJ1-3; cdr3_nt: TGTGCCAGCAGCCTTTCTCATACGGGCTTTAACACCATATATTTT; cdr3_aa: CASSLSHTGFNTIYF
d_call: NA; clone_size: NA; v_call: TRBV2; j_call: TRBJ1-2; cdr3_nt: TGTGCCAGCAAGCAGGGGCGGGAGGATGGCTACACCTTC; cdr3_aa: CASKQGREDGYTF
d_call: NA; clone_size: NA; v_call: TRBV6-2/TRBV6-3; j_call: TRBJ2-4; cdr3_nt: TGTGCCAGCAGCCCTCCCTATGGCCCCGGGTACTTC; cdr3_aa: CASSPPYGPGYF
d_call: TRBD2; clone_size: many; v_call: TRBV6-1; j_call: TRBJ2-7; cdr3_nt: TGTGCCGGCGCTGAGCGGGAGTGGAGCGAGCAGTACTTC; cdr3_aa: CAGAEREWSEQYF
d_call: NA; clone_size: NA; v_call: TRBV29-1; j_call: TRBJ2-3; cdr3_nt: TGCAGCGCCACAGATACGCAGTATTTT; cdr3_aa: CSATDTQYF
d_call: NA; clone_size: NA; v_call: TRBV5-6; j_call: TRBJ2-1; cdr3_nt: TGTGCCAGCAGCTTGGAGGCCAGGGATTACAATGAGCAGTTCTTC; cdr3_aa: CASSLEARDYNEQFF
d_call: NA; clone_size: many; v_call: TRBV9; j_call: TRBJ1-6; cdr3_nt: TGTGCCAGCAGCGGGGGGGGGGATTCACCCCTCCACTTT; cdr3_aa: CASSGGGDSPLHF
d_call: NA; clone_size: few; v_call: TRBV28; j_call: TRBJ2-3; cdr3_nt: TGTGCCAGCAGCTGGGGACATTCTAGCACAGATACGCAGTATTTT; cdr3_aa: CASSWGHSSTDTQYF
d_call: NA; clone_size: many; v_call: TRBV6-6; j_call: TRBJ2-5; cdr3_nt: TGTGCCAGCAGTCCCGGGACAAAGCAAGAGACCCAGTACTTC; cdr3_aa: CASSPGTKQETQYF
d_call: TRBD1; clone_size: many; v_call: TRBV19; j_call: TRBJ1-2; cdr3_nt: TGTGCCAGTAGCACTCGGACAGGGGGCTTTGGCTACACCTTC; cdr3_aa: CASSTRTGGFGYTF
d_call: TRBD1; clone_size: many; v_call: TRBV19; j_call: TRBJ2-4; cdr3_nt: TGTGCCAGTAGTAACACAGGGGTCTTAGCCAAAAACATTCAGTACTTC; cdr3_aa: CASSNTGVLAKNIQYF
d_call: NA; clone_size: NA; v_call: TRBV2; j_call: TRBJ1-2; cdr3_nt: TGTGCCAGCAGTGAAAGCAGCTATGGCTACACCTTC; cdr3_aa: CASSESSYGYTF
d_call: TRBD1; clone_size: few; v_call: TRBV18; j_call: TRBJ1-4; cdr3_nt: TGTGCCAGCTCACCGCAGGGGACAGGGCTCGAAAAACTGTTTTTT; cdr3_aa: CASSPQGTGLEKLFF
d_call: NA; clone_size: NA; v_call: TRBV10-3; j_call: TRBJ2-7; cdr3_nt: TGTGCCTGGAGTGTGGGTTACGAGCAGCACTTC; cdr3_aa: CAWSVGYEQHF
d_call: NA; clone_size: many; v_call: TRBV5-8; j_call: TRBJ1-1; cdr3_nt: TGTGCCAGCAGCTTGGCGGTCAGAGCTATCAACACTGAAGCTTTCTTT; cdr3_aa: CASSLAVRAINTEAFF
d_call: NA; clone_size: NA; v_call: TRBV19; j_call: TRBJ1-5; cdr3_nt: TGTGCCAGTATCCCTACATCGGGTCCGCCCCAGCATTTT; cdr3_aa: CASIPTSGPPQHF
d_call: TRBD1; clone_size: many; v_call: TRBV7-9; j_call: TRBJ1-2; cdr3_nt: TGTGCCAGCAGCTTGGATGGGACAGCCCTATTCGGCTACACCTTC; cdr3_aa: CASSLDGTALFGYTF
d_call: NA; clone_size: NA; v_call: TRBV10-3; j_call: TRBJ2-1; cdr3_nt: TGTGCCTCCTGGACGGGTAATGAGCAGTTCTTC; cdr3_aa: CASWTGNEQFF
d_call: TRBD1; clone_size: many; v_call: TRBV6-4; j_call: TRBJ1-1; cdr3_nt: TGTGCCAGCAGAAGGGACAGGTCGAACACTGAAGCTTTCTTT; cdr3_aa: CASRRDRSNTEAFF
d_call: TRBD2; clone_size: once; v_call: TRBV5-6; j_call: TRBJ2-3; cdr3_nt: TGTGCCAGCAGCTTGGGACTAGCGGGACCAGATACGCAGTATTTT; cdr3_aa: CASSLGLAGPDTQYF
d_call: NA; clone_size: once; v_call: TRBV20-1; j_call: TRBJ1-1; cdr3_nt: TGCAGTGCTAGACGGGCTGGTAGCGGAGCTTTCTTT; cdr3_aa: CSARRAGSGAFF
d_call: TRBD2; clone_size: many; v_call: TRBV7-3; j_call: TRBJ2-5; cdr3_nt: TGTGCCAGCAGCACCGGGGGGGCGGGAAAGACCCAGTACTTC; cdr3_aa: CASSTGGAGKTQYF
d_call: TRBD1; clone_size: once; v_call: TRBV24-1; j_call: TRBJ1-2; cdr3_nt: TGTGCCAGCAGTGACCCCGGGACAGGGGGAGGCTACACCTTC; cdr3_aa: CASSDPGTGGGYTF
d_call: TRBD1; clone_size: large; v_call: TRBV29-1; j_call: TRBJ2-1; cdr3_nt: TGCAGCGTTGAAATCTGGGACAGCTCCTACAATGAGCAGTTCTTC; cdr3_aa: CSVEIWDSSYNEQFF
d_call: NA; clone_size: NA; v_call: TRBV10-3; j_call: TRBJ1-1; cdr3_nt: TGTGCCATCAGTGAGGAGACTGAAGCTTTCTTT; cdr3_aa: CAISEETEAFF
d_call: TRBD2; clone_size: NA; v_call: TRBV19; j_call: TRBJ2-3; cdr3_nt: TGTGCCAGTCAAGGACTAGCGGGACAGATCAGGGCCACAGATACGCAGTATTTT; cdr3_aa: CASQGLAGQIRATDTQYF
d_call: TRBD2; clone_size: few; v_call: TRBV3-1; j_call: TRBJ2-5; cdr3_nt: TGTGCCAGCAGCCCCCGGACTAGCGGAAACCAAGAGACCCAGTACTTC; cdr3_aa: CASSPRTSGNQETQYF
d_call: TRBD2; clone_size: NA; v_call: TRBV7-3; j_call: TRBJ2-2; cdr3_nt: TGTGCCAGCAGCTCCGGACTAGCGGGAGTATTTGCCGGGGAGCTGTTTTTT; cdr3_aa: CASSSGLAGVFAGELFF
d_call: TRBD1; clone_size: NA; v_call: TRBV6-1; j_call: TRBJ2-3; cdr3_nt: TGTGCCAGCAGTGGGACAGGAAGCACAGATACGCAGTATTTT; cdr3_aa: CASSGTGSTDTQYF
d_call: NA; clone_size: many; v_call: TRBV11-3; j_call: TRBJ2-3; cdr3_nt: TGTGCCAGCACCTCCCCGTGGGGGCATACGCAGTATTTT; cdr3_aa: CASTSPWGHTQYF
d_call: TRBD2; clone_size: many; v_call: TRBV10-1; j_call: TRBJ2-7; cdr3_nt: TGCGCCAGCTCCGGACTAGCTCTGGGCGAGCAGTACTTC; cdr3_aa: CASSGLALGEQYF
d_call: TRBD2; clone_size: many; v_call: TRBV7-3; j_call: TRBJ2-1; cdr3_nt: TGTGCCAGCAGCTTACTCGGGGGTGGTCTAGCGGCTTCTGGGGATGAGCAGTTCTTC; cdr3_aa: CASSLLGGGLAASGDEQFF
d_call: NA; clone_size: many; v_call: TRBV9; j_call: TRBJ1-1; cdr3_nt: TGTGCCAGCAGCGGGACATGGACTTCCGAAGCTTTCTTT; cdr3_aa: CASSGTWTSEAFF
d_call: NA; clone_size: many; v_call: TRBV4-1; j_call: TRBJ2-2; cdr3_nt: TGCGCCAGCAGCCAAAAGCTAGAGGGGGTCGGGGAGCTGTTTTTT; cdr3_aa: CASSQKLEGVGELFF
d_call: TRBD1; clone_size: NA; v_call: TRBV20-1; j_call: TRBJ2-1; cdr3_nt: TGCAGTGCTAACACCGGACAGGGGAACTCCAATGAGCAGTTCTTC; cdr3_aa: CSANTGQGNSNEQFF
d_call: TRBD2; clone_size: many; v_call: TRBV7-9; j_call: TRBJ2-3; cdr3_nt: TGTGCCAGCAGCTCACGCGGGAGTAGGGGCACAGATACGCAGTATTTT; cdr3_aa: CASSSRGSRGTDTQYF
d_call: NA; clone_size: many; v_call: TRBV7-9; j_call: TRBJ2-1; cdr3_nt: TGTGCCAGCAGCCGACAACTAGCACCAATAGGGGATGAGCAGTTCTTC; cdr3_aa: CASSRQLAPIGDEQFF
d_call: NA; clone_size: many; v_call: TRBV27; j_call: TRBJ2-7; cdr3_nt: TGTGCCAGCAGTCCGCGGAGTAGGACAGTTTACGAGCAGTACTTC; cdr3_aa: CASSPRSRTVYEQYF
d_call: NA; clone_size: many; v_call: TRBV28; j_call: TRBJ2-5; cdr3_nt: TGTGCCAGCAGTCCACAGGCTAAAGAGACCCAGTACTTC; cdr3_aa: CASSPQAKETQYF
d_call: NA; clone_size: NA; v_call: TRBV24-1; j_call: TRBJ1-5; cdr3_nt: TGTGCCGGGGGCGCGGGTCAGCCCCAGCATTTT; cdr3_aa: CAGGAGQPQHF
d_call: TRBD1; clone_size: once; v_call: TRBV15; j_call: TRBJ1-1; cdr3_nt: TGTGCCACCAGCAGAGATGGACAGGGGGCGGAAGCTTTCTTT; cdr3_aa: CATSRDGQGAEAFF